The 27 T cell receptor beta chains presented below share a single source sample, sequenced in a study of tumor-infiltrating lymphocytes in oesophageal squamous cell carcinoma. TCRdb processed the PCR reads anew with MiXCR; each CDR3 protein has one entry. The sample holds some 14,000 distinct CDR3 sequences, around 50% seen once. The sequenced sample consisted of esophageal tumor tissue. Every receptor here comes from a male donor with esophageal squamous cell carcinoma.

Concerning this clonotype itself: This is likely a read error, given that the CDR3 carries no conserved phenylalanine or tryptophan at its end. Because the CDR3's place on the DNA is in doubt, the DNA is left out and the CDR3 is given as listed by TCRdb. This chain links TRBV24-1 with TRBJ2-7; the D call of TRBD2 is as the table states it, not checked on the DNA. Including both end residues, the CDR3 is 17 amino acids long. CDR1 and CDR2 (germline): KGHDR, SFDVKD. This CDR3 reads CATSERRDHYNEQFFGS.

This clonotype was counted many times. This is likely a read error, given that the CDR3 carries no conserved phenylalanine or tryptophan at its end. Because the CDR3's place on the DNA is in doubt, the DNA is left out and the CDR3 is given as listed by TCRdb. The chain employs TRBV7-8 and TRBJ2-7; TRBD1, the D gene given by the table, was not confirmed from the DNA. Germline lookup yields CDR1 SGHVS and CDR2 FQNEAQ. The CDR3 is 23 residues long, counting both termini. CDR3 amino acids: CASSSYEYPGTATTKFYGYTFGS.

CDR3 sequence reads: CASSPSGKETQYF. CDR3 DNA: TGCGCCAGCAGTCCAAGCGGGAAAGAGACCCAGTATTTT. The gene calls are TRBV10-1 and TRBJ2-3; 7 bases are a match to TRBD2. The V gene end was trimmed by 5 bases and the J gene end by 12 bases; junction bases not matched to a gene: 11. The V gene's germline CDR1 is WNHNN and CDR2 SYGVQD (reference sequence). The CDR3 is made up of 13 amino acids.

This clonotype was seen only a few times. The chain employs TRBV2 and TRBJ1-2, with D unresolved. The CDR3 runs 16 residues. V lost 0 bases to trimming and J lost 5 bases, with 16 bases between them. Germline-derived CDR1 and CDR2 are SNHLY and FYNNEI. In nucleotides, the CDR3 is TGTGCCAGCAGTGAAGCCCCGAGCCGGCTCGCGTATGGCTACACCTTC. Translating it yields CASSEAPSRLAYGYTF.

This clonotype was seen many times. This sequence joins TRBV29-1 and TRBJ2-3; D not certain. The ends were cut back, 4 bases at V and 3 bases at J, with 8 bases in the middle. Germline V gene lookup returns CDR1 SQVTM and CDR2 ANQGSEA. There are 12 residues in the CDR3. As DNA, the CDR3 is TGCAGCGTTGTTCGATCGACAGATACGCAGTATTTT. This codes for CSVVRSTDTQYF.

The gene calls are TRBV28 and TRBJ1-4, with D maybe TRBD1 (5 bases). CDR1 MDHEN and CDR2 SYDVKM come from the germline V gene. The CDR3 extends over 14 amino acids. Trimming took 3 bases from V and 3 from J, leaving 8 bases between them. CDR3 residues: CASSLLTANEKLFF. The CDR3 DNA sequence: TGTGCCAGCAGTTTGCTGACAGCTAATGAAAAACTGTTTTTT.

The rearrangement links TRBV14 to TRBJ2-7, with D unclear. TRBJ2-5 matches the DNA end more closely, so the J call is doubtful. Germline CDR1 reads SGHDN; CDR2 reads FVKESK. The CDR3 has 14 residues. CDR3 coding DNA: TGTGCCAGCAGCCCCCGGGCTTACCAAGAGACCCAGTACTTC. Protein sequence: CASSPRAYQETQYF.

The chain employs TRBV3-1 and TRBJ1-1; D is unresolved. The length of the CDR3 is 14 residues. Trimming took 6 bases from V and 2 from J, leaving 13 bases between them. The germline CDR1 and CDR2 sequences are LGHDT and YNNKEL (reference sequence). The CDR3 DNA sequence: TGTGCCAGCAGATCTTGGCAGGAAAACACTGAAGCTTTCTTT. Translating gives CASRSWQENTEAFF.

This chain joins TRBV5-1 and TRBJ1-1; tentative D call: TRBD1 (6 bases). TRBJ2-2 matches the DNA end more closely, so the J call is doubtful. Germline V gene data show CDR1 as SGHRS and CDR2 as YFSETQ. The CDR3 has 15 amino acids. CDR3 sequence: CASSTGQLNTGELFF. The DNA for the CDR3 is TGCGCCAGCAGCACCGGACAGCTAAACACCGGGGAGCTGTTTTTT.

This rearrangement joins TRBV11-2 to TRBJ2-5; 8 positions match TRBD1. The closer fit of TRBJ2-1 to the DNA end suggests the J call may be wrong. In germline, CDR1 is SGHAT, CDR2 FQNNGV. The CDR3 has 16 amino acids. CDR3 amino acids: CASSPRTGFGYNEQFF. For the CDR3, the DNA is TGTGCCAGCAGTCCGAGGACAGGGTTCGGCTACAATGAGCAGTTCTTC.

The chain employs TRBV7-4 and TRBJ1-4; weak D call: TRBD1 (6 bases). Trimming shortened V by 5 bases and J by 8 bases, and 15 bases separated the two germline ends. Germline values: CDR1 SGHVT, CDR2 SQSDAQ. This CDR3 has 14 residues. Here the CDR3 reads CASSLDSFREKLFF. CDR3 sequence (DNA): TGTGCCAGCAGCCTGGACAGCTTTCGGGAAAAACTGTTTTTT.

The rearrangement uses TRBV6-6 and TRBJ2-7; 15 bases map to TRBD2. The germline V gene has CDR1 MNHNY and CDR2 SVGAGI (reference sequence). V trimming: 6 bases; J trimming: 4 bases; junction bases outside the gene matches: 1. The CDR3 contains 14 residues. The CDR3 bases are TGTGCCAGCAGGGGACTAGCGGGAGGTTACGAGCAGTACTTC. Translation gives CASRGLAGGYEQYF.

Ten or more counts support this clonotype. The chain joins TRBV6-2 or TRBV6-3 to TRBJ2-3, with 12 bases fitting TRBD2. The V segment lost 1 base and the J segment 2 bases; nucleotides outside the gene matches: 10. The V gene's germline CDR1 is MNHEY and CDR2 SVGEGT. The CDR3 runs 19 residues. The CDR3 region is CASSYLLTSGRVTTDTQYF. The DNA for the CDR3 is TGTGCCAGCAGTTACTTGCTGACTAGCGGGAGAGTAACCACAGATACGCAGTATTTT.

The rearrangement joins TRBV6-1 to TRBJ2-1, with D possibly TRBD1 on 6 matching bases. The CDR3 length is 13 residues. Germline values: CDR1 MNHNS, CDR2 SASEGT. V was shortened by 4 bases and J by 9 bases, with 13 bases between the two germline ends. CDR3 bases: TGTGCCAGCAGTGGACAGGCCCAGGCTGAGCAGTTCTTC. Encoded protein: CASSGQAQAEQFF.

This clonotype was seen at least ten times. The chain joins TRBV24-1 to TRBJ2-5; maybe TRBD2 (5 bases). The V end lost 0 bases, the J end lost 11 bases, and 21 bases lay between the germline ends. Germline CDR1 and CDR2: KGHDR and SFDVKD. CDR3 length: 16 amino acids. The CDR3 DNA is TGTGCCACCAGTGATTTGTCTGGAGGCCTGAGGCATGAGCAGTACTTC. It translates to CATSDLSGGLRHEQYF.

The J gene is TRBJ2-1, the V gene TRBV7-2; D uncertain. The end of the DNA fits TRBJ1-2 better, so the J call may be wrong. This CDR3 has 12 amino acids. Germline V gene lookup returns CDR1 SGHTA and CDR2 FQGNSA. In nucleotides, the CDR3 is TGTGCCAGCAGTTCGACTAACTATGGCTACACCTTC. Its protein product is CASSSTNYGYTF.

The chain carries TRBV28 and TRBJ2-5; unclear D gene. The J call may be faulty, since TRBJ2-7 better matches the DNA end. Per germline, CDR1 MDHEN and CDR2 SYDVKM. The CDR3 is made up of 14 amino acids. Here the CDR3 DNA reads TGTGCCAGCACCCTTGGGTACCTGACCTACGAGCAGTACTTC. It specifies CASTLGYLTYEQYF.

The DNA for the CDR3 is TGTGCCAGCAGTTACTCCCCAGGGGTCTCCTACAATGAGCAGTACTTC. It specifies CASSYSPGVSYNEQYF. The chain is built from TRBV6-2 or TRBV6-3 and TRBJ2-3; tentative D call: TRBD1 (6 bases). The end of the DNA aligns better with TRBJ2-7, so the J call may be wrong. The germline CDR1 and CDR2 sequences are MNHEY and SVGEGT. This CDR3 region has 16 residues.

This clonotype was observed a handful of times. Because the CDR3 is missing its conserved closing phenylalanine or tryptophan, this is likely a read error. The DNA is omitted, as the CDR3 cannot be located on it reliably, and the CDR3 follows TCRdb's listing. This chain uses TRBV12-3 or TRBV12-4 with TRBJ2-1; the D segment call TRBD2 is taken from the table without a DNA check. 16 amino acids form the CDR3, both terminal residues included. CDR3 region: CASSLRREGYGYTFGS.

This clonotype is medium-sized (0.01 to 0.1%) by share. The V gene is TRBV6-6, the J gene TRBJ2-7; D is possibly TRBD1 or TRBD2 (5 bases each). CDR3 size: 16 residues. CDR1 and CDR2 (germline): MNHNY, SVGAGI (reference sequence). Trimming removed 2 bases from V and 3 bases from J, with 17 bases in between. The CDR3 bases are TGTGCCAGCAGTTACGCTCCCTTACATGGGGGCTACGAGCAGTACTTC. Amino acid sequence: CASSYAPLHGGYEQYF.

This chain links TRBV6-5 with TRBJ2-7, with TRBD1 as a possible D gene (5 bases). With 2 bases removed from V and 4 bases from J, the gap between germline ends came to 9 bases. The CDR3 totals 13 residues. Germline CDR1 MNHEY, CDR2 SVGAGI. CDR3 nucleotides: TGTGCCAGCAGTTACGGCAGGGCATACGAGCAGTACTTC. Its translation is CASSYGRAYEQYF.

This clonotype came up a few times. J is TRBJ2-2 and V is TRBV12-3 or TRBV12-4; 8 positions match TRBD2. V trimming: 6 bases; J trimming: 8 bases; junction bases outside the gene matches: 5. CDR3 size: 13 residues. CDR3 residues: CASRSGSLGELFF. DNA of the CDR3: TGTGCCAGCAGGAGCGGGAGCTTAGGGGAGCTGTTTTTT.

This clonotype is medium-sized by share. The rearrangement links TRBV4-1 to TRBJ2-5; no reliable D call. Germline lookup yields CDR1 MGHRA and CDR2 YSYEKL. This CDR3 contains 16 residues. The V end was cut by 0 bases, the J end by 7 bases, with 18 bases between. The CDR3 loop is CASSQDGVRVGGTQYF. The DNA for the CDR3 is TGCGCCAGCAGCCAAGACGGCGTAAGAGTAGGTGGGACCCAGTACTTC.

The chain employs TRBV2 and TRBJ2-3; possibly TRBD2 for D (6 bases). In germline, CDR1 is SNHLY, CDR2 FYNNEI. Trimming pared 5 bases from V and 6 bases from J, leaving 15 bases between. This CDR3 has 14 amino acids. CDR3 in DNA: TGTGCCAGCAGTTCCCCAGGAGGGGCCGATACGCAGTATTTT. Encoded protein: CASSSPGGADTQYF.

As for this clonotype: Possible read error: a much larger clone is one base away. V and J are TRBV25-1 and TRBJ2-3; D is unclear. CDR3 length equals 14 residues. Trimming stripped 6 bases from V and 4 bases from J, with 14 bases between. CDR1 MGHDK and CDR2 SYGVNS come from the germline V gene. The CDR3 DNA reads as TGTGCCAGCAGCTACGCGGAAGTTCCAGATACGCAGTATTTT. This translates into CASSYAEVPDTQYF.

This clonotype was seen only once. V and J are TRBV30 and TRBJ1-5; D not certain. Trimming removed 0 bases at V and 0 bases at J, with 3 bases between. Germline V gene lookup returns CDR1 GTSNPN and CDR2 SVGIG (reference sequence). The CDR3 extends over 13 amino acids. The CDR3 is CAWSVYSNQPQHF. The CDR3, as DNA: TGTGCCTGGAGTGTTTATAGCAATCAGCCCCAGCATTTT.

Concerning this clonotype itself: A read error is possible here, since a much larger clone lies one base away. This chain links TRBV12-3 or TRBV12-4 with TRBJ2-7; D is possibly TRBD2 (5 bases). This CDR3 spans 14 amino acids. The CDR3 region is CASSLATAGYGQYF. DNA for the CDR3: TGTGCCAGCAGTTTAGCGACCGCGGGCTACGGGCAGTACTTC.